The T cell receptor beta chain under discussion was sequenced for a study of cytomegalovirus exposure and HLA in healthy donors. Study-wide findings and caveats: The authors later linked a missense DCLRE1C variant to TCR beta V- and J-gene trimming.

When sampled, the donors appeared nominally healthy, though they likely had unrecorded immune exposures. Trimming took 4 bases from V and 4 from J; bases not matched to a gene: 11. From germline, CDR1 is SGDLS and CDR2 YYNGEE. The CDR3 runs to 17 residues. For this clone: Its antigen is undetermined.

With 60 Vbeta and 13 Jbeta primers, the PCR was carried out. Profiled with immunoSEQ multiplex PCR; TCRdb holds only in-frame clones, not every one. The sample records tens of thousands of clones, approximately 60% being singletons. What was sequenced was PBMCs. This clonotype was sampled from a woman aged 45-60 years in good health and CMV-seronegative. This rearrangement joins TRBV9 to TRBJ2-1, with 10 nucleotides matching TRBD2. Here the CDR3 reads CASSTHLLAGVYNEQFF. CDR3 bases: TGTGCCAGCAGCACTCACCTCCTAGCGGGGGTATACAATGAGCAGTTCTTC.